The rows below give T cell receptor beta chains drawn from one sample of a study of graft-versus-host responses after intestinal transplantation. Assay: immunoSEQ multiplex PCR; the TCRdb copy retains only in-frame clones and omits some. This table holds 5,000 to 6,500 clones, roughly a third found once. Sequencing used alloreactive CD8+ T cells from a mixed lymphocyte reaction culture, obtained before intestinal transplant. These receptors were taken from a human patient who received an intestinal transplant. CDR3s include the opening cysteine and the closing phenylalanine or tryptophan. Each record gives: V gene, clone size, J gene, D gene, CDR3 DNA, CDR3 protein. The D gene is left open where the match is weak. A row's size may be missing; if present it is once, few, many or a size class.

V: TRBV9; size: -; J: TRBJ2-2; D: TRBD2; DNA: TGTGCCAGCAGCGATGGGACTAGCGTTACCGGGGAGCTGTTTTTT; CDR3: CASSDGTSVTGELFF
V: TRBV29-1; size: -; J: TRBJ2-3; D: -; DNA: TGCAGCGTTGAGCACTTTGGACTTGGCACAGATACGCAGTATTTT; CDR3: CSVEHFGLGTDTQYF
V: TRBV11-2; size: -; J: TRBJ2-7; D: TRBD2; DNA: TGTGCCAGCAGCGGGATCCTAGCGGGAGGCGAGCAGTACTTC; CDR3: CASSGILAGGEQYF
V: TRBV7-9; size: -; J: TRBJ2-1; D: TRBD2; DNA: TGTGCCAGCAGCTTAGCACTAGCGGGACCCGAGCAGTTCTTC; CDR3: CASSLALAGPEQFF
V: TRBV11-2; size: few; J: TRBJ2-1; D: -; DNA: TGTGCCAGCAGCTTCCGCCCGGGGGTGTCGTACAATGAGCAGTTCTTC; CDR3: CASSFRPGVSYNEQFF
V: TRBV9; size: -; J: TRBJ2-1; D: -; DNA: TGTGCCAGCAGCGTTCAGGTTACGGGGGGCGATGAGCAGTTCTTC; CDR3: CASSVQVTGGDEQFF
V: TRBV6-5; size: few; J: TRBJ1-1; D: -; DNA: TGTGCCAGCAGTTATCGGAACACTGAAGCTTTCTTT; CDR3: CASSYRNTEAFF
V: TRBV4-1; size: -; J: TRBJ2-7; D: -; DNA: TGCGCCAGCAGCCAAGGGACTTTATACGAGCAGTACTTC; CDR3: CASSQGTLYEQYF
V: TRBV18; size: -; J: TRBJ2-2; D: -; DNA: TGTGCCAGCTCACCACGGTCCGGTCGCGAACACCGGGGAGCTGTTTTT; CDR3: CASSPRSGREHRGAVF
V: TRBV30; size: -; J: TRBJ2-2; D: TRBD1; DNA: TGTGCCTGGAGGGCGACAGGGTGGGGGGAGCTGTTTTTT; CDR3: CAWRATGWGELFF
V: TRBV27; size: few; J: TRBJ1-2; D: TRBD1; DNA: TGTGCCAGCAGTCCGACAGGGGGAAACTATGGCTACACCTTC; CDR3: CASSPTGGNYGYTF
V: TRBV7-6; size: medium-sized; J: TRBJ2-1; D: TRBD2; DNA: TGTGCCAGCAGCCCCCCGGCTAGCGGTAATGAGCAGTTCTTC; CDR3: CASSPPASGNEQFF
V: TRBV5-6; size: few; J: TRBJ2-7; D: -; DNA: TGTGCCAGCAGCTTTTCGTACGAGCAGTACTTC; CDR3: CASSFSYEQYF
V: TRBV27; size: few; J: TRBJ1-1; D: -; DNA: TGTGCCAGCAGTTTACCAGGTTACACTGAAGCTTTCTTT; CDR3: CASSLPGYTEAFF
V: TRBV19; size: -; J: TRBJ1-5; D: -; DNA: TGTGCCAGTAGCCCTCACAGGCAGCCCCAGCATTTT; CDR3: CASSPHRQPQHF
V: TRBV4-1; size: -; J: TRBJ2-1; D: TRBD2; DNA: TGCGCCAGCAGCCTCCTAGCGGGGGACCCCTACAATGAGCAGTTCTTC; CDR3: CASSLLAGDPYNEQFF
V: TRBV5-1; size: medium-sized; J: TRBJ2-3; D: TRBD2; DNA: TGCGCCAGCAGCTACACTAGCGGGGGGATCACAGATACGCAGTATTTT; CDR3: CASSYTSGGITDTQYF
V: TRBV15; size: few; J: TRBJ2-5; D: -; DNA: TGTGCCACCAGCCCCACGGCGGGTGAGACCCAGTACTTC; CDR3: CATSPTAGETQYF
V: TRBV7-9; size: -; J: TRBJ2-1; D: TRBD2; DNA: TGTGCCAGCAGCTTCCTAGCGGGAAGCAATGAGCAGTTCTTC; CDR3: CASSFLAGSNEQFF
V: TRBV19; size: -; J: TRBJ1-2; D: TRBD1; DNA: TGTGCCAGTAGTATGGGACAGGGGTATGCTAACTATGGCTACACCTTC; CDR3: CASSMGQGYANYGYTF
V: TRBV4-3; size: -; J: TRBJ1-2; D: -; DNA: TGCGCCAGCAGCCAAGATCTCCTCGTCTATGGCTACACCTTC; CDR3: CASSQDLLVYGYTF
V: TRBV28; size: -; J: TRBJ2-1; D: -; DNA: TGTGCCAGCAGTAAGGACGGTGCGGGCTACAATGAGCAGTTCTTC; CDR3: CASSKDGAGYNEQFF
V: TRBV5-6; size: large; J: TRBJ2-1; D: TRBD2; DNA: TGTGCCAGCTTACCGGGACTAGCGGATAATGAGCAGTTCTTC; CDR3: CASLPGLADNEQFF
V: TRBV5-4; size: few; J: TRBJ2-7; D: TRBD1; DNA: TGTGCCAGCAGCATGGACAGGGGGTGGGAGCAGTACTTC; CDR3: CASSMDRGWEQYF
V: TRBV6-4; size: -; J: TRBJ2-3; D: TRBD1; DNA: TGTGCCAGCAGGCGACAGGGGGAAACAGATACGCAGTATTTT; CDR3: CASRRQGETDTQYF
V: TRBV2; size: -; J: TRBJ1-4; D: -; DNA: TGTGCCAGCAGTGCGTGGAGAGGTGAAAAACTGTTTTTT; CDR3: CASSAWRGEKLFF
V: TRBV7-8; size: few; J: TRBJ1-5; D: -; DNA: TGTGCCAGCAGCTTAGGTATGGACGCGCGGGCCGCCCAGCATTTT; CDR3: CASSLGMDARAAQHF
V: TRBV21-1; size: -; J: TRBJ2-7; D: -; DNA: TGTGCCAGCAGCAAAGCCCCGGGGTCGGACGAGCAGTACTTC; CDR3: CASSKAPGSDEQYF
V: TRBV21-1; size: -; J: TRBJ2-5; D: -; DNA: TGTGCCAGCAGCAAAGTCCAAAGCCCGGACAGGGGTGTGGAGACCCAGTACTTC; CDR3: CASSKVQSPDRGVETQYF
V: TRBV4-2; size: once; J: TRBJ2-7; D: -; DNA: TGTGCCAGCAGCCAAGTTACGATGAGTCTTCACTACGAGCAGTACTTC; CDR3: CASSQVTMSLHYEQYF